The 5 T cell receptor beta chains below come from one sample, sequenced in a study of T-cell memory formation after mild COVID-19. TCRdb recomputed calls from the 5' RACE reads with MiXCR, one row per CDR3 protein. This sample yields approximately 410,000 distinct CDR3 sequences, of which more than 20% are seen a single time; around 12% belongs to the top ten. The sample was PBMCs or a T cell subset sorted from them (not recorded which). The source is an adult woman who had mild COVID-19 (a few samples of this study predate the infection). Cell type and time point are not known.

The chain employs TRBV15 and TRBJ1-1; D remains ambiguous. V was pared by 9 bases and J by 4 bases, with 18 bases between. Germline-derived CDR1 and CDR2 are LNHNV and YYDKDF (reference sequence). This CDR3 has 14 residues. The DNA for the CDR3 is TGTGCCACGGGCGCCGGGGAGGCGGGCACTGAAGCTTTCTTT. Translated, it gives CATGAGEAGTEAFF. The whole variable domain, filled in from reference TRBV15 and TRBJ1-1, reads DAMVIQNPRYQVTQFGKPVTLSCSQTLNHNVMYWYQQKSSQAPKLLFHYYDKDFNNEADTPDNFQSRRPNTSFCFLDIRSPGLGDTAMYLCATGAGEAGTEAFFGQGTRLTVV.

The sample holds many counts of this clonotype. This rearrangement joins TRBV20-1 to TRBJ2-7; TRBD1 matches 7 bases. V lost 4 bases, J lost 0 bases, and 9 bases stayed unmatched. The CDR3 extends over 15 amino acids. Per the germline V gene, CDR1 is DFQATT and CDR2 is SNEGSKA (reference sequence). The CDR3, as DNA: TGCAGTGCTAACCCGACAGGGATTGTCTCCTACGAGCAGTACTTC. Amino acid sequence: CSANPTGIVSYEQYF.

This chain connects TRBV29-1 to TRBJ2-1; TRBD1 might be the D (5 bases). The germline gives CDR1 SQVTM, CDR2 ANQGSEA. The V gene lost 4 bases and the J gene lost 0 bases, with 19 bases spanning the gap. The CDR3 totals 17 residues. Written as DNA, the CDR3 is TGCAGCGTTGGGGGCCGTCTGACGGTGAGCTCCTACAATGAGCAGTTCTTC. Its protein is CSVGGRLTVSSYNEQFF.

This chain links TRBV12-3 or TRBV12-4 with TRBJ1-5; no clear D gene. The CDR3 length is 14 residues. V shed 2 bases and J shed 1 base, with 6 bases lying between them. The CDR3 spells CASSLSQSNQPQHF. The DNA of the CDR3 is TGTGCCAGCAGTTTAAGCCAGAGCAATCAGCCCCAGCATTTT.

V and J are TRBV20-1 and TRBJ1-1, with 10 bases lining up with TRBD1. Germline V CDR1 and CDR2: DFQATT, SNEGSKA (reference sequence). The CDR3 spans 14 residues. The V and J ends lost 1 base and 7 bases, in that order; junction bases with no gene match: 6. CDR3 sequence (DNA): TGCAGTGCTAGAGCACCCGGGACAGGGGATGAAGCTTTCTTT. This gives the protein CSARAPGTGDEAFF.